A selection of T cell receptor beta chains follows, all from one sample in a study of blood T cell repertoires in COVID-19. Some clones are missing from TCRdb's copy, which holds only in-frame ones; the method was immunoSEQ multiplex PCR. This sample yields about 210,000 clones, of which 75% to 90% are seen a single time; around 9.2% belongs to the top ten. Sequenced: PBMCs or T cells enriched from blood (not recorded which). The receptor source for this set is a man aged 40-50 years who had recovered from COVID-19. Both conserved end residues are part of each CDR3. D genes are given only for firm matches. Clone size is stated in some rows and not others, as once, few, many or a class when expanded.

size	V	D	J	DNA	CDR3
NA	TRBV12-2	NA	TRBJ2-5	TGTGCAAGTCGCTTCCAGCGGCCACAAGAGACCCAGTACTTC	CASRFQRPQETQYF
once	TRBV7-9	NA	TRBJ1-4	TGTGCCAGCAGCTCTCCGGGTCCCACTAATGAAAAACTGTTTTTT	CASSSPGPTNEKLFF
NA	TRBV4-1	NA	TRBJ1-2	TGCGCCAGCAGCCAAGTGCAGTATAACTATGGCTACACCTTC	CASSQVQYNYGYTF
NA	TRBV19	TRBD1	TRBJ1-4	TGTGCCAGTAGTATGACAACTTTCGGGACAGTTGGAAAACTGTTTTTT	CASSMTTFGTVGKLFF
NA	TRBV9	NA	TRBJ2-1	TGTGCCAGTCAGGGCCCCGGAGGGAATGAGCAGTTCTTC	CASQGPGGNEQFF
few	TRBV3-1/TRBV3-2	NA	TRBJ1-1	TGTGCCAGCAGCCCTACCGATCTTGCCATGAACACTGAAGCTTTCTTT	CASSPTDLAMNTEAFF
NA	TRBV5-6	NA	TRBJ2-1	TGTGCCAGCAGTCGCGGACATAGCTCCTACAATGAGCAGTTCTTC	CASSRGHSSYNEQFF
NA	TRBV5-4	NA	TRBJ2-1	TGTGCCATCGGGGACGGTAGCGGACCCTACAATGAGCAGTTCTTC	CAIGDGSGPYNEQFF
NA	TRBV10-3	NA	TRBJ1-1	TGTGCCATCAGTATTGCAGGGCCGAACACTGAAGCTTTCTTT	CAISIAGPNTEAFF
NA	TRBV9	TRBD2	TRBJ2-1	TGTGCCAGCAGCGGTGGGGGACTAGTAAATGAGCAGTTCTTC	CASSGGGLVNEQFF
NA	TRBV3-1/TRBV3-2	TRBD1	TRBJ1-2	TGTGCCAGCAGCCCAAAGCCCGCACAGGGGGGATATGGCTACACCTTC	CASSPKPAQGGYGYTF
NA	TRBV7-9	TRBD1	TRBJ1-4	TGTGCCAGCAGCTTACTCACCTCCTGGACAGGGGCTAATGAAAAACTGTTTTTT	CASSLLTSWTGANEKLFF
many	TRBV2	NA	TRBJ1-2	TGTGCCAGCAGTGAAGGGGACAACCAATTTTATGGCTACACCTTC	CASSEGDNQFYGYTF
NA	TRBV6-5	TRBD2	TRBJ2-5	TGTGCCAGCAGACCCGGACTAGCGGGGTGGGAGACCCAGTACTTC	CASRPGLAGWETQYF
NA	TRBV5-8	TRBD1	TRBJ1-6	TGTGCCAGCAGCTTTCTCCGACAGGGCAATGGGTCACCCCTCCACTTT	CASSFLRQGNGSPLHF
NA	TRBV5-6	NA	TRBJ1-1	TGTGCCAGCAGCTTGGCTCGGAACACTGAAGCTTTCTTT	CASSLARNTEAFF
once	TRBV7-2	NA	TRBJ2-7	TGTGCCAGCAGTAGGGACTTCTCCTACGAGCAGTACTTC	CASSRDFSYEQYF
few	TRBV30	NA	TRBJ1-5	TGTGCCTGGAGTGTGTTACTTAATCAGCCCCAGCATTTT	CAWSVLLNQPQHF
NA	TRBV19	TRBD1	TRBJ1-2	TGTGCCAGTTCGAGACAGGGCAACTATGGCTACACCTTC	CASSRQGNYGYTF
once	TRBV30	NA	TRBJ1-5	TGTGCCTGGAGCGGACAGACGTATAGCAATCAGCCCCAGCATTTT	CAWSGQTYSNQPQHF
NA	TRBV11-1	NA	TRBJ2-2	TGTGCCAGCAGCTTCAGACAGACCAGGGAGCTGTTTTTT	CASSFRQTRELFF
NA	TRBV15	TRBD1	TRBJ1-4	TGTGCCACCAGCAAATTCCAGGGGGCGCCTGAAAAACTGTTTTTT	CATSKFQGAPEKLFF
NA	TRBV3-1/TRBV3-2	TRBD2	TRBJ2-6	TGTGCCAGCAGCCCCCGGGAGGCCTCTGGGGCCAACGTCCTGACTTTC	CASSPREASGANVLTF
NA	TRBV18	NA	TRBJ1-5	TGTGCCAGCTCACCAGGAGAGAATCAGCCCCAGCATTTT	CASSPGENQPQHF
many	TRBV5-6	TRBD2	TRBJ2-5	TGTGCCAGCAGCTTGGAGGATGGGCGGGAGGGACAAGAGACCCAGTACTTC	CASSLEDGREGQETQYF
NA	TRBV4-1	TRBD1	TRBJ2-3	TGCGCCAGCAGCCAAGAATTTGGCCCCGGGACAGCTAGCACAGATACGCAGTATTTT	CASSQEFGPGTASTDTQYF
NA	TRBV5-4	TRBD1	TRBJ1-4	TGTGCCAGCAGGGACTTGACAGGGAAGAATGAAAAACTGTTTTTT	CASRDLTGKNEKLFF
NA	TRBV30	NA	TRBJ2-7	TGTGCCTGGAGTGGGCCTTCCTACGAGCAGTACTTC	CAWSGPSYEQYF
NA	TRBV5-8	TRBD1	TRBJ1-1	TGTGCCAGCAGGCGGGACAGGGGATTTAACACTGAAGCTTTCTTT	CASRRDRGFNTEAFF
NA	TRBV6-5	NA	TRBJ2-3	TGTGCCAGCGAGGCAGGGGGCACAGATACGCAGTATTTT	CASEAGGTDTQYF
NA	TRBV6-5	TRBD2	TRBJ2-5	TGTGCCAGCTTACTCCTAAATTCGGGCGGGAGCCGGTACTTC	CASLLLNSGGSRYF
few	TRBV11-2	TRBD1	TRBJ1-2	TGTGCCAGCAGCTTAGATCCGGGTTCGACAGGGGGCTACACCTTC	CASSLDPGSTGGYTF
NA	TRBV19	NA	TRBJ1-1	TGTGCCAGTAGGGACAGTCTCACTGAAGCTTTCTTT	CASRDSLTEAFF
NA	TRBV5-1	TRBD1	TRBJ1-5	TGCGCCAGCAGCTTGGCAGGGGGTAATCAGCCCCAGCATTTT	CASSLAGGNQPQHF
NA	TRBV28	TRBD1	TRBJ1-2	TGTGCCAGCAGTACTGCGACAGGGGGCGTCTATGGCTACACCTTC	CASSTATGGVYGYTF
NA	TRBV6-5	TRBD1	TRBJ1-2	TGTGCCAGCAGCCCCCAGGGGGCGCTTGGCTACACCTTC	CASSPQGALGYTF
once	TRBV19	NA	TRBJ1-5	TGTGCCACATCTTACAGGGAAAGTTTTAATCAGCCCCAGCATTTT	CATSYRESFNQPQHF
NA	TRBV27	NA	TRBJ2-7	TGTGCCTTTCCCTTTAGATACGAGCAGTACTTC	CAFPFRYEQYF
NA	TRBV15	TRBD1	TRBJ2-5	TGTGCCACAAGACAGGGCCTAACCGAGCCCCAGTACTTC	CATRQGLTEPQYF
few	TRBV25-1	NA	TRBJ2-5	TGTGCCAGCAAACAGGAAAGCCAAGAGACCCAGTACTTC	CASKQESQETQYF
NA	TRBV30	TRBD1	TRBJ2-7	TGTGCCTCCACACAGGGGGATTTCCGCCGCGAGCAGTACTTC	CASTQGDFRREQYF
NA	TRBV5-1	TRBD2	TRBJ2-2	TGCGCCAGCAGCCCTAGCGGGACCCCTGAGGGGGAGCTGTTTTTT	CASSPSGTPEGELFF
NA	TRBV30	NA	TRBJ1-1	TGTGCCTGGAGAGACTTGGAATTGATTAAAGCTTTCTTT	CAWRDLELIKAFF
NA	TRBV28	NA	TRBJ2-1	TGTGCCAGCAGTTTATTGGGCGGGACCAATGAGCAGTTCTTC	CASSLLGGTNEQFF
NA	TRBV12-5	NA	TRBJ1-5	TGTGCTAGTGGTTCCCAGGGGATGGGCAATCAGCCCCAGCATTTT	CASGSQGMGNQPQHF
NA	TRBV4-1	TRBD2	TRBJ2-5	TGCGCCAGCAGCCCAGCGGGGGGGCGAGAGACCCAGTACTTC	CASSPAGGRETQYF
NA	TRBV10-1	NA	TRBJ1-1	TGCGCCAGCAGGCCCGAGTTGACATTCTCAAAGAACACTGAAGCTTTCTTT	CASRPELTFSKNTEAFF
NA	TRBV12-3/TRBV12-4	NA	TRBJ1-2	TGTGCCAGCCGGGGGGGGTACGATGGCTACACCTTC	CASRGGYDGYTF
NA	TRBV27	TRBD1	TRBJ1-1	TGTGCCAGCAGTCGCAGGGGGCCAACTGAAGCTTTCTTT	CASSRRGPTEAFF
NA	TRBV10-3	TRBD1	TRBJ1-1	TGTGCCATCAGTTCGGGACAGGGGAGGGCTTTCTTT	CAISSGQGRAFF
NA	TRBV6-6	NA	TRBJ1-1	TGTGCCAGCAGCCACAAAGGGGCGCTGGGCACTGAAGCTTTCTTT	CASSHKGALGTEAFF
once	TRBV6-2/TRBV6-3	TRBD2	TRBJ2-2	TGTGCCAGCAGTCGTACTAGCGTCGGGGAGCTGTTTTTT	CASSRTSVGELFF
NA	TRBV7-6	TRBD1	TRBJ1-2	TGTGCCAGCAGCCCTGGGACAGACGGAAACTATGGCTACACCTTC	CASSPGTDGNYGYTF
NA	TRBV5-1	TRBD1	TRBJ2-7	TGCGCCAGCAGCTCCCTGCCGCTCGACAGGGACCCCTACGAGCAGTACTTC	CASSSLPLDRDPYEQYF
NA	TRBV9	NA	TRBJ2-4	TGTGCCAGCAGCGTAGACGGGATGGCGACCATTCAGTACTTC	CASSVDGMATIQYF